This is a list of T cell receptor beta chains from one sample in a study of immune evolution from preneoplasia to lung adenocarcinoma. TCRdb keeps only in-frame clones here, not all; method: immunoSEQ multiplex PCR. Seen here are 10,000 or so clones, around 75% observed once, and the top ten hold roughly 9%. The sample consisted of FFPE minimally invasive lung adenocarcinoma tissue. The receptors come from a donor aged 70 or over with lung adenocarcinoma. The CDR3 runs from the conserved cysteine through the conserved F or W. The order of the fields is J gene, D gene, V gene, clone size, CDR3 DNA, CDR3 protein. A D gene is named only where the DNA matches it firmly. Only some rows state a clone size, as once, few, many or a class for expanded clones.

j_gene: TRBJ1-2; d_gene: NA; v_gene: TRBV11-2; abundance: NA; CDR3nt: TGTGCCAGCAGCCGGCCGGCCAGGGATGGCTACACCTTC; CDR3aa: CASSRPARDGYTF
j_gene: TRBJ2-1; d_gene: TRBD2; v_gene: TRBV6-1; abundance: NA; CDR3nt: TGTGCCAGCAGGGGAGGGTTTGGGAGAGGTGAGCAGTTCTTC; CDR3aa: CASRGGFGRGEQFF
j_gene: TRBJ1-3; d_gene: NA; v_gene: TRBV18; abundance: NA; CDR3nt: TGTGCCAGCTCACCACCGACAGCCTCTGGAAACACCATATATTTT; CDR3aa: CASSPPTASGNTIYF
j_gene: TRBJ2-6; d_gene: NA; v_gene: TRBV27; abundance: NA; CDR3nt: TGTGCCAGCAGTTTATCGGGAAGCTCTGGGGCCAACGTCCTGACTTTC; CDR3aa: CASSLSGSSGANVLTF
j_gene: TRBJ2-7; d_gene: TRBD1; v_gene: TRBV28; abundance: NA; CDR3nt: TGTGCCAGCAGGCAGGACCGGGACAGGGGCTACGAGCAGTACTTC; CDR3aa: CASRQDRDRGYEQYF
j_gene: TRBJ1-1; d_gene: TRBD1; v_gene: TRBV5-1; abundance: NA; CDR3nt: TGCGCCAGCAGCATGATGACAGGGAGCGCTGAAGCTTTCTTT; CDR3aa: CASSMMTGSAEAFF
j_gene: TRBJ2-5; d_gene: TRBD2; v_gene: TRBV28; abundance: NA; CDR3nt: TGTGCCAGCAGTTTAACTAGCGGGAGTACTGAGACCCAGTACTTC; CDR3aa: CASSLTSGSTETQYF
j_gene: TRBJ2-1; d_gene: TRBD2; v_gene: TRBV13; abundance: NA; CDR3nt: TGTGCCAGCACCCGAGGGGGAGCGGGAGACACTGAGCAGTTCTTC; CDR3aa: CASTRGGAGDTEQFF
j_gene: TRBJ2-6; d_gene: TRBD1; v_gene: TRBV25-1; abundance: NA; CDR3nt: TGTGCCAGCAGCCTCGACAGGGCTTGGGGCTCTGGGGCCAACGTCCTGACTTTC; CDR3aa: CASSLDRAWGSGANVLTF
j_gene: TRBJ2-2; d_gene: TRBD2; v_gene: TRBV5-4; abundance: NA; CDR3nt: TGTGCCAGCAGCCCGCGGGGGGGGGACGGGGAGCTGTTTTTT; CDR3aa: CASSPRGGDGELFF
j_gene: TRBJ1-2; d_gene: NA; v_gene: TRBV28; abundance: NA; CDR3nt: TGTGCCAGCAGCTTTGGGGGAAAGAACTATGGCTACACCTTC; CDR3aa: CASSFGGKNYGYTF
j_gene: TRBJ2-3; d_gene: NA; v_gene: TRBV10-3; abundance: few; CDR3nt: TGTGCCATCAGTATCAGGGGAGTTGGCACAGATACGCAGTATTTT; CDR3aa: CAISIRGVGTDTQYF
j_gene: TRBJ2-7; d_gene: NA; v_gene: TRBV6-1; abundance: NA; CDR3nt: TGTGCCAGCGGGGTAAAGGTTCGCGAGCAGTACTTC; CDR3aa: CASGVKVREQYF
j_gene: TRBJ2-5; d_gene: NA; v_gene: TRBV4-1; abundance: few; CDR3nt: TGCGCCAGCAGCCAAGATGCGACACTCCAAGAGACCCAGTACTTC; CDR3aa: CASSQDATLQETQYF
j_gene: TRBJ2-6; d_gene: NA; v_gene: TRBV7-9; abundance: NA; CDR3nt: TGTGCTGGAGGGAGCGTCTCTGGGGCCAACGTCCTGACTTTC; CDR3aa: CAGGSVSGANVLTF
j_gene: TRBJ2-7; d_gene: NA; v_gene: TRBV6-5; abundance: NA; CDR3nt: TGTGCCAGCATAGGGGGGTCGGGGGTCGAGCAGTACTTC; CDR3aa: CASIGGSGVEQYF
j_gene: TRBJ2-1; d_gene: NA; v_gene: TRBV12-5; abundance: few; CDR3nt: TGTGCTAGTGGTTTGGGCGCCCTCAATGAGCAGTTCTTC; CDR3aa: CASGLGALNEQFF
j_gene: TRBJ1-3; d_gene: NA; v_gene: TRBV28; abundance: NA; CDR3nt: TGTGCCAGCAGCCCCGGGTTCTCTGGAAACACCATATATTTT; CDR3aa: CASSPGFSGNTIYF
j_gene: TRBJ2-7; d_gene: TRBD2; v_gene: TRBV13; abundance: few; CDR3nt: TGTGCCAGCAGCCGACGGCCTGCAGTAGCGGGAGGGGACGAGCAGTACTTC; CDR3aa: CASSRRPAVAGGDEQYF
j_gene: TRBJ2-7; d_gene: TRBD1; v_gene: TRBV5-1; abundance: NA; CDR3nt: TGCGCCAGCAGCTGGGGGGGACAGGGGCTCTACGAGCAGTACTTC; CDR3aa: CASSWGGQGLYEQYF
j_gene: TRBJ1-4; d_gene: NA; v_gene: TRBV28; abundance: NA; CDR3nt: TGTGCCAGCAGTTTCCGACAGCTCCTCAATGAAAAACTGTTTTTT; CDR3aa: CASSFRQLLNEKLFF
j_gene: TRBJ2-1; d_gene: NA; v_gene: TRBV4-1; abundance: NA; CDR3nt: TGCGCCAGCAGCCAAGACGGGCAGCGGAGCTCCTACAATGAGCAGTTCTTC; CDR3aa: CASSQDGQRSSYNEQFF
j_gene: TRBJ2-3; d_gene: NA; v_gene: TRBV10-3; abundance: NA; CDR3nt: TGTGCCATCAGGCGGTCGAGCGCGGATACGCAGTATTTT; CDR3aa: CAIRRSSADTQYF
j_gene: TRBJ1-5; d_gene: NA; v_gene: TRBV5-5; abundance: NA; CDR3nt: TGTGCCAGCAGCTCCGGGTCCTCCGTCGGGCCCCAGCATTTT; CDR3aa: CASSSGSSVGPQHF
j_gene: TRBJ2-5; d_gene: NA; v_gene: TRBV19; abundance: NA; CDR3nt: TGTGCCAGTAGGACCCTAGGGCAAGAGACCCAGTACTTC; CDR3aa: CASRTLGQETQYF
j_gene: TRBJ2-7; d_gene: NA; v_gene: TRBV20-1; abundance: NA; CDR3nt: TGCAGTGCTAGCTACGACTACGAGCAGTACTTC; CDR3aa: CSASYDYEQYF
j_gene: TRBJ1-1; d_gene: NA; v_gene: TRBV25-1; abundance: NA; CDR3nt: TGTGCCAGCAGGGAAACAGGTGAAGCTTTCTTT; CDR3aa: CASRETGEAFF
j_gene: TRBJ2-5; d_gene: TRBD1; v_gene: TRBV29-1; abundance: NA; CDR3nt: TGCAGCGTTGTTTTCCCGAGACAGGGACAAGAGACCCAGTACTTC; CDR3aa: CSVVFPRQGQETQYF
j_gene: TRBJ2-3; d_gene: NA; v_gene: TRBV7-9; abundance: NA; CDR3nt: TGTGCCAGCAGCTCTACAGCGGTTTACACAGATACGCAGTATTTT; CDR3aa: CASSSTAVYTDTQYF
j_gene: TRBJ2-5; d_gene: NA; v_gene: TRBV11-1; abundance: NA; CDR3nt: TGTGCCAGCACCTTGGGGGACCCGCAAGAGACCCAGTACTTC; CDR3aa: CASTLGDPQETQYF
j_gene: TRBJ2-2; d_gene: TRBD2; v_gene: TRBV2; abundance: once; CDR3nt: TGTGCCAGCAGTGTTAGCGGGATTAACACCGGGGAGCTGTTTTTT; CDR3aa: CASSVSGINTGELFF
j_gene: TRBJ2-7; d_gene: NA; v_gene: TRBV5-5; abundance: NA; CDR3nt: TGTGCCAGCAGCTTGCGTGGCGACAGTAGCTCCTACGAGCAGTACTTC; CDR3aa: CASSLRGDSSSYEQYF
j_gene: TRBJ2-2; d_gene: NA; v_gene: TRBV5-1; abundance: NA; CDR3nt: TGCGCCAGCAGCTTGTGGGCCGCCGGTGGGGAGCTGTTTTTT; CDR3aa: CASSLWAAGGELFF
j_gene: TRBJ2-1; d_gene: TRBD2; v_gene: TRBV28; abundance: medium-sized; CDR3nt: TGTGCCAGCAGTCCGGGACTAGCGGGAGATAATGAGCAGTTCTTC; CDR3aa: CASSPGLAGDNEQFF
j_gene: TRBJ1-2; d_gene: NA; v_gene: TRBV5-6; abundance: NA; CDR3nt: TGTGCCAGCAGCTTGAGGTGGGGGGCCGTTGATGGCTACACCTTC; CDR3aa: CASSLRWGAVDGYTF
j_gene: TRBJ1-1; d_gene: NA; v_gene: TRBV19; abundance: NA; CDR3nt: TGTGCCAGTAGTATAGCGGGCCAGGCTTTCTTT; CDR3aa: CASSIAGQAFF
j_gene: TRBJ2-3; d_gene: NA; v_gene: TRBV9; abundance: NA; CDR3nt: TGTGCCAGCAGCGTTGGCATGAGGAGCACAGATACGCAGTATTTT; CDR3aa: CASSVGMRSTDTQYF
j_gene: TRBJ2-7; d_gene: TRBD1; v_gene: TRBV7-8; abundance: few; CDR3nt: TGTGCCAGCAGCTACTCACTGACAGGGGGCCTCACCTACGAGCAGTACTTC; CDR3aa: CASSYSLTGGLTYEQYF
j_gene: TRBJ2-7; d_gene: TRBD2; v_gene: TRBV27; abundance: once; CDR3nt: TGTGCCAGCAGTTTATTCGGGACTAGCGGGAGGGGGTACGAGCAGTACTTC; CDR3aa: CASSLFGTSGRGYEQYF
j_gene: TRBJ2-1; d_gene: NA; v_gene: TRBV7-9; abundance: NA; CDR3nt: TGTGCCAGCAGCGCAGGGGCCGCAGTCATAAATGAGCAGTTCTTC; CDR3aa: CASSAGAAVINEQFF